A single T cell receptor (beta chain) is shown here with its context. This record belongs to a study of T-cell memory formation after mild COVID-19. V was shortened by 2 bases and J by 3 bases, with 11 bases between the two germline ends. This CDR3 comprises 14 residues. In germline, CDR1 is SGHRS, CDR2 YFSETQ. TCRdb re-derived calls from the 5' RACE reads in MiXCR, one entry per CDR3 protein. The sample has 270,000 or so distinct CDR3 sequences, 16% seen once; the top ten hold roughly a fifth. This rearrangement joins TRBV5-1 to TRBJ1-1; a weak D match, TRBD1 (5 bases). This TCR was sampled from a man in his late teens or twenties who had mild COVID-19 (a few samples of this study predate the infection). Cell type and time point are not known. Sequencing was done on a sample of PBMCs or a T cell subset sorted from them (not recorded which). The CDR3 DNA sequence: TGCGCCAGCAGCTTACAGGACACTTACACTGAAGCTTTCTTT. This translates into CASSLQDTYTEAFF.